The clone carrying this TCR beta chain has just one count. The antigen remains undetermined. Some clones are missing from TCRdb's copy, which holds only in-frame ones; the method was immunoSEQ multiplex PCR. The table records about 66,000 clones, 80% to 90% of them present only once. This sample is drawn from a study of OX40 agonist ivuxolimab in advanced cancers. Overall study results and limits: At 0.1 to 3.0 mg/kg, CD4+ and CD8+ blood T cells expanded clonally by week 6.

Anyone with autoimmune disease history or systemic immunosuppression was excluded. Trimming left V 6 bases short and J 5 bases short, with 11 bases between. Germline V gives CDR1 MDHEN, CDR2 SYDVKM. This CDR3 is 12 amino acids long. The V gene is TRBV28, the J gene TRBJ2-7; D not certain. Sequenced here: CD4+ or CD8+ T cells sorted from blood, sampled in a trial of the OX40 agonist ivuxolimab. This receptor was identified in an adult with an advanced solid tumor such as melanoma, head and neck, liver or kidney cancer. The CDR3 DNA reads as TGTGCCAGCAGCCAGTACGGGCACGAGCAGTACTTC. Its protein product is CASSQYGHEQYF.